The following is a TCR beta chain sequence with its context. By sample share, this clonotype is medium-sized (0.01 to 0.1%). This receptor's antigen is unknown. Per-base quality was not reported, and no clone a single base away is much larger than it. Sequenced using an Illumina MiSeq. The public sequencing data were trimmed at Q25 with fastp and processed into clonotypes with MiXCR by TCRdb, which kept only in-frame beta chains. Each entry merges the rows of one CDR3 protein and shows their most common DNA and genes. Here the sample has a few thousand distinct CDR3 sequences; around 8.8% occur a single time. The ten largest clones add up to around a third of the sample. The germline V and J ends show losses of 2 bases and 5 bases respectively, and no gene match explains 1 base of the junction. CDR1 DFQATT and CDR2 SNEGSKA are derived from the germline V gene (reference sequence). The CDR3 runs 13 residues from the cysteine to the phenylalanine. The kept DNA is CDR3 alone, 39 bases in frame from the first base.

These data are taken from a study. The sequence was obtained from a human donor with rheumatoid arthritis. Recombination joined TRBV20-1 with TRBJ2-7, with 12 junctional bases fitting TRBD2. Sequencing was performed on CD4+ T cells from peripheral blood. At the DNA level, the sequence is TGCAGTGCTAGACCTAGCGGGAGGGACGAGCAGTACTTC. The translation is CSARPSGRDEQYF.